The source of this TCR beta chain is a study of blood T cell repertoires in COVID-19. Study summary: The analysed material was cDNA or gDNA that came from T cells, B-cell-depleted T cells, or PBMCs.

This clone was counted only a few times. In germline, CDR1 is SEHNR, CDR2 FQNEAQ (reference sequence). The CDR3 is 15 residues long. V was trimmed by 2 bases and J by 0 bases, leaving 11 bases between them. In the original analysis: Amplification from reference gene primers served as the basis for estimated nucleated cell counts. Repertoires were generated with immunoSEQ multiplex PCR, while TCRdb's copy carries only in-frame clones and drops some. The V and J calls and clone size are taken from that table; D and trimming were inferred from the DNA. The table has 110,000 or so clones, 60% to 85% seen once; the top ten hold roughly 6%.

This chain uses TRBV7-9 with TRBJ2-7; the D gene is possibly TRBD2 (5 bases). This TCR came from a man in his sixties or seventies with acute or convalescent COVID-19. Sequenced material: peripheral blood. The CDR3 DNA sequence: TGTGCCAGCAGCTTATATGTAGGGAGCTCCTACGAGCAGTACTTC. This translates into CASSLYVGSSYEQYF.